Here is one T cell receptor beta chain with its context. The data originate from a study of blood T cell repertoires in COVID-19. This table comes from immunoSEQ multiplex PCR, and its TCRdb copy is limited to in-frame clones, with some not included. This sample has 95,000 to 100,000 clones; about 89% occur once, and the top ten carry roughly 11%. The CDR3 spans 15 residues. The junction had 9 bases not matched to a gene; V was cut back by 5 bases and J by 5 bases. Germline V lookup: CDR1 SNHLY, CDR2 FYNNEI. The sample was peripheral blood. The chain links TRBV2 to TRBJ2-3; 8 bases line up with TRBD2. This clonotype was sampled from a woman in her 30s with acute or convalescent COVID-19. This CDR3 reads CASSTGTSVVDTQYF. CDR3 coding DNA: TGTGCCAGCAGTACCGGGACTAGTGTTGTAGATACGCAGTATTTT.